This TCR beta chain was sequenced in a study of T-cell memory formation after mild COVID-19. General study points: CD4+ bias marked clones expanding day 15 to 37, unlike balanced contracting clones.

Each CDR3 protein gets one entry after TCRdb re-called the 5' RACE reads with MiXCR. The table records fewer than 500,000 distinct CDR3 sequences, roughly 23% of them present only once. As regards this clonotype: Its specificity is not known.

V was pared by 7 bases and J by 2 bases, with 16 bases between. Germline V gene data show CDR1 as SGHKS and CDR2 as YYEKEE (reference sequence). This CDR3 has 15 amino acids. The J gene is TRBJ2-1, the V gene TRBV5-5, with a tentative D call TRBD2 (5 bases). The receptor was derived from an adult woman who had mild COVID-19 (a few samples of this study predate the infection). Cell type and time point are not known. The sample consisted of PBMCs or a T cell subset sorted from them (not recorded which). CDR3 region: CASALGSAAYNEQFF. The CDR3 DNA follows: TGTGCCAGCGCCCTGGGGAGCGCCGCCTACAATGAGCAGTTCTTC.